This T cell receptor (beta chain) was sequenced during a study of T-cell memory formation after mild COVID-19 (dated by TCRdb to 2020 to 2022). With regard to the full study: Most TCR sequence clusters were specific to one of the two donors. Longitudinal TCRalpha and TCRbeta repertoire sequencing tracked T-cell clones expanding and contracting after mild COVID-19 in two donors. The cohort comprised two young, previously healthy adult volunteers, one female and one male. The investigation overall reported the following: Some responding clones were detected in pre-infection memory, which suggested that pre-existing cross-reactive memory T cells had joined the SARS-CoV-2 response. Contracting CD4+ clones were found mainly in CM and EM memory subsets, while CD8+ clones were enriched in EMRA. Balanced CD4/CD8 phenotypes were observed for clones contracting from day 15 to 85, whereas a bias towards CD4+ was observed for a second wave of clones expanding from day 15 to 37. Whether the second-wave clones peaking on day 37 were SARS-CoV-2 specific was not confirmed. Only a couple of mild cases were covered by the study, and larger cohorts that include severe cases with pre-infection samples were considered necessary.

Unmatched junction bases come to 8, with V trimmed by 4 bases and J by 8 bases. Measured from the cysteine to the phenylalanine, the CDR3 is 15 residues long. The only DNA kept is the CDR3, 45 bases in frame from the first base. Taken from the germline V gene, the CDR1 and CDR2 loops are LGHNA and YSLEER. Ficoll-Paque density gradient centrifugation was used to isolate PBMCs. Instrument used: Illumina NovaSeq 6000. TCRalpha and TCRbeta cDNA libraries were constructed by 5'RACE with constant-segment primers, with sample barcodes and unique molecular identifiers being introduced. Trizol reagent was used to extract RNA from every sample. Amplification of the libraries took two PCR steps, and the second step added a second sample barcode plus Illumina TruSeq adapters. Libraries were sequenced on an Illumina NovaSeq with 2 x 150 bp paired-end reads. Under the source paper's analysis protocol: With migec v1.2.7, reads were demultiplexed and then collapsed into UMI-guided consensus sequences. Using mixcr v2.1.11, UMI consensuses were aligned to TRA and TRB V and J templates and then assembled into clonotypes. Expanded or contracted clonotypes were those called significant by both edgeR and NoisET, with noise models trained on biological replicates. For edgeR calls, the thresholds were a false discovery rate-adjusted p below 0.01 and a log2 fold-change of 1. As an exploratory analysis of dynamics, max-normalized trajectories of the 1000 most abundant clonotypes were examined with PCA combined with hierarchical clustering. Separately sequenced CD4+ and CD8+ repertoires were used to assign a CD4 or CD8 phenotype to each responding clone. The public reads were reanalyzed by TCRdb: fastp trimming at Q25, MiXCR alignment, in-frame beta chains only. Rows merge per CDR3 protein into single entries with the most common DNA and genes. None of the V and J calls come from the authors' own analysis; TCRdb made them. In all, the sample holds approximately 250,000 distinct CDR3 sequences, and roughly a sixth of those were seen once. The ten largest clones represent 22% of the sample.

As for this clonotype: Its cognate antigen has yet to be identified. Base-call qualities are not available, and no considerably larger clone is one nucleotide away.

The material sequenced was PBMCs or a T cell subset sorted from them (not recorded which). The sequence links TRBV4-3 to TRBJ2-5; 12 middle bases align to TRBD2. This receptor was taken from a man in his late teens or twenties who had mild COVID-19 (a few samples of this study predate the infection). The sample titles of this study are shuffled in the database, so cell type and time point are left out; the donor was told from shared clones. Read as DNA, the sequence is TGCGCCAGCAGCCCACGACTAGCGGGGGCGCTAACCCAGTACTTC. This yields the protein CASSPRLAGALTQYF.